The 29 T cell receptor beta chains given below trace back to one sample, sequenced in a study of OX40 agonist ivuxolimab in advanced cancers. Clones were read by immunoSEQ multiplex PCR, and TCRdb kept only the in-frame ones, dropping some. Of 55,000 to 75,000 clones in the sample, around 82% were seen once. The specimen comprised CD4+ or CD8+ T cells sorted from blood, sampled in a trial of the OX40 agonist ivuxolimab. Source of these receptors: an adult with an advanced solid tumor such as melanoma, head and neck, liver or kidney cancer.

This clone was detected only once. This rearrangement joins TRBV5-6 to TRBJ2-5; TRBD2 might be the D (7 bases). With 6 bases removed from V and 5 bases from J, the gap between germline ends came to 17 bases. This CDR3 is 14 amino acids long. CDR1 is SGHDT, CDR2 YYEEEE, per germline. CDR3 loop: CASNRWGGTETQYF. As DNA, the CDR3 is TGTGCCAGCAACCGTTGGGGGGGCACGGAGACCCAGTACTTC.

The V and J genes are TRBV19 and TRBJ2-3; D is unclear. Germline V CDR1 and CDR2: LNHDA, SQIVND (reference sequence). The CDR3 sequence is 11 residues long. V lost 6 bases and J lost 2, with 3 bases in between. CDR3 coding DNA: TGTGCCAGTAGCCACACAGATACGCAGTATTTT. Encoded protein: CASSHTDTQYF.

This clone came up a few times. This chain links TRBV2 with TRBJ1-4; a weak D match, TRBD1 (5 bases). The V end lost 7 bases, the J end lost 4 bases, and 19 bases lay between the germline ends. Germline CDR1 reads SNHLY; CDR2 reads FYNNEI. There are 16 residues in the CDR3. CDR3 sequence (DNA): TGTGCCAGCATGTTCAGGGCGGCAGTCTATAATGAAAAACTGTTTTTT. Its protein is CASMFRAAVYNEKLFF.

The chain carries TRBV10-3 and TRBJ1-2; D gene unclear. The V end lost 5 bases, the J end lost 2 bases, and 18 bases lay between the germline ends. There are 16 residues in the CDR3. Germline CDR1 reads ENHRY; CDR2 reads SYGVKD. The CDR3 DNA sequence: TGTGCCATCAGTCCGAACCCTTTAAGGGTGAACTATGGCTACACCTTC. It yields the protein CAISPNPLRVNYGYTF.

This clone has more than one count but fewer than ten. The genes are TRBV28 and TRBJ1-5; maybe TRBD1 (5 bases). With 4 bases removed from V and 5 bases from J, the gap between germline ends came to 24 bases. Looked up from germline, CDR1 is MDHEN and CDR2 is SYDVKM. This CDR3 has 18 residues. The CDR3 spells CASSSLNLTAVSYQPQHF. In DNA, the CDR3 is TGTGCCAGCAGTTCCTTAAACTTGACAGCCGTTTCGTATCAGCCCCAGCATTTT.

This clone was seen a few times. This chain joins TRBV30 and TRBJ1-2; D call uncertain. CDR3 length: 12 residues. V lost 4 bases, J lost 2 bases, and 8 bases lay in between. The germline CDR1 and CDR2 sequences are GTSNPN and SVGIG (reference sequence). CDR3 nucleotides: TGTGCCTGGACTGTCGTAAACTATGGCTACACCTTC. Its protein is CAWTVVNYGYTF.

The chain is built from TRBV19 and TRBJ1-4; 7 positions match TRBD1. The CDR3 has 14 amino acids. The V gene's germline CDR1 is LNHDA and CDR2 SQIVND (reference sequence). V shed 2 bases, J shed 6 bases, and the junction held 3 bases outside the gene matches. The CDR3 spells CASSINRGDEKLFF. CDR3 nucleotide sequence: TGTGCCAGTAGTATAAACAGGGGCGATGAAAAACTGTTTTTT.

The chain recombines TRBV4-1 with TRBJ2-1; 10 positions agree with TRBD2. CDR3 size: 19 residues. V shed 3 bases and J 5 bases; nucleotides not matched to a gene: 16. In germline, CDR1 is MGHRA, CDR2 YSYEKL. The CDR3 sequence is CASSQGILVAGGRNNEQFF. CDR3 in DNA: TGCGCCAGCAGCCAGGGAATTCTGGTAGCGGGAGGAAGGAACAATGAGCAGTTCTTC.

This chain connects TRBV18 to TRBJ2-2; D is possibly TRBD1 (6 bases). CDR3 size: 14 residues. CDR1 is KGHSH and CDR2 is LQKENI in the germline V gene. The germline V and J ends were trimmed by 4 bases and 1 base, with 7 bases remaining between them. Here the CDR3 reads CASSRGQNTGELFF. CDR3 DNA sequence: TGTGCCAGCTCACGGGGACAGAACACCGGGGAGCTGTTTTTT.

The V and J genes are TRBV2 and TRBJ2-5; 8 positions match TRBD1. Per germline, CDR1 SNHLY and CDR2 FYNNEI. Trimming removed 3 bases from V and 2 bases from J; junction bases left unmatched: 2. CDR3 length: 14 residues. The CDR3 sequence is CASSDRTGQETQYF. CDR3 sequence (DNA): TGTGCCAGCAGTGATAGGACAGGGCAAGAGACCCAGTACTTC.

The chain employs TRBV2 and TRBJ2-2; D possibly corresponds to TRBD1 (5 bases). This CDR3 has 14 residues. Germline CDR1 and CDR2: SNHLY and FYNNEI. Trimming removed 4 bases at V and 3 bases at J, with 9 bases between. The CDR3 loop is CASSGQGDTGELFF. The CDR3 DNA reads TGTGCCAGCAGTGGTCAGGGCGACACCGGGGAGCTGTTTTTT.

Concerning this clone itself: A junction boundary mismatches the germline segment, possibly from a read error. The chain joins TRBV30 to TRBJ1-6, with no clear D. Germline V lookup: CDR1 GTSNPN, CDR2 SVGIG (reference sequence). The CDR3 runs 16 residues. DNA for the CDR3: TGCGCCTGGAGTGGAAGCAGGTCCTCCAATAATTCACCCCACCACTTT. This sequence encodes CAWSGSRSSNNSPHHF.

This chain uses TRBV6-1 with TRBJ2-1, with D maybe TRBD1 (6 bases). Germline V lookup: CDR1 MNHNS, CDR2 SASEGT. The CDR3 totals 12 residues. Trimming cost V 4 bases and J 9 bases, with 10 bases left between them. Here the CDR3 reads CASSGTGSEQFF. In DNA, the CDR3 is TGTGCCAGCAGTGGAACAGGGAGTGAGCAGTTCTTC.

The chain links TRBV4-1 to TRBJ2-3, with 9 nucleotides matching TRBD2. Per germline, CDR1 MGHRA and CDR2 YSYEKL. The CDR3 length is 13 residues. The CDR3 here is CATLAGGTDTQYF. The CDR3 DNA follows: TGCGCTACTTTAGCGGGGGGCACAGATACGCAGTATTTT.

The gene calls are TRBV4-2 and TRBJ2-1; TRBD2 is a possible D gene (6 bases). CDR1 LGHNA and CDR2 YNFKEQ come from the germline V gene. The CDR3 has 15 residues. Trimming removed 0 bases from V and 4 bases from J, with 10 bases in between. The DNA of the CDR3 is TGTGCCAGCAGCCAAGATTGGAGGGGTTACAATGAGCAGTTCTTC. It encodes CASSQDWRGYNEQFF.

The CDR3 nucleotides read TGTGCCAGCAGTTTGGGTCAGGGACGACAGCCCCAGCATTTT. Its translation: CASSLGQGRQPQHF. The chain combines TRBV27 with TRBJ1-5, with a weak D call TRBD1 (5 bases). In germline, CDR1 is MNHEY, CDR2 SMNVEV (reference sequence). This CDR3 has 14 residues. V shed 3 bases and J shed 7 bases, with 13 bases lying between them.

The genes are TRBV28 and TRBJ1-1, with D maybe TRBD1 (6 bases). The germline V gene encodes CDR1 MDHEN and CDR2 SYDVKM. V lost 3 bases to trimming and J lost 8 bases, with 13 bases between them. The CDR3 contains 13 residues. CDR3 amino acids: CASSFSAGTEAFF. The CDR3 coding sequence is TGTGCCAGCAGTTTTTCCGCCGGGACAGAAGCTTTCTTT. Complete variable domain (other parts from reference TRBV28 and TRBJ1-1): DVKVTQSSRYLVKRTGEKVFLECVQDMDHENMFWYRQDPGLGLRLIYFSYDVKMKEKGDIPEGYSVSREKKERFSLILESASTNQTSMYLCASSFSAGTEAFFGQGTRLTVV.

The V call is TRBV5-1, the J call TRBJ2-3, with a possible D match to TRBD2 (6 bases). The V gene lost 5 bases and the J gene lost 2 bases, with 18 bases spanning the gap. This CDR3 spans 16 amino acids. Germline V gene lookup returns CDR1 SGHRS and CDR2 YFSETQ. DNA of the CDR3: TGCGCCAGCAGGGGCCTCGGAGGGCAGCTCACAGATACGCAGTATTTT. Its protein product is CASRGLGGQLTDTQYF.

J is TRBJ2-1 and V is TRBV7-9; D tentatively fits TRBD1 or TRBD2 (5 bases each). Trimming shortened V by 5 bases and J by 12 bases, and 29 bases separated the two germline ends. Germline-derived CDR1 and CDR2 are SEHNR and FQNEAQ (reference sequence). The CDR3 is made up of 17 amino acids. DNA for the CDR3: TGTGCCAGCAGCCAGCATATAAGTCAGGGAGCCGCCCACAGGCAGTTCTTC. Translation: CASSQHISQGAAHRQFF. Variable domain in full (rest from reference TRBV7-9 and TRBJ2-1): DTGVSQNPRHKITKRGQNVTFRCDPISEHNRLYWYRQTLGQGPEFLTYFQNEAQLEKSRLLSDRFSAERPKGSFSTLEIQRTEQGDSAMYLCASSQHISQGAAHRQFFGPGTRLTVL.

This chain joins TRBV6-5 and TRBJ1-1; D possibly corresponds to TRBD1 (5 bases). From germline, CDR1 is MNHEY and CDR2 SVGAGI. This CDR3 spans 15 amino acids. Trimming took 6 bases from V and 1 from J, leaving 15 bases between them. For the CDR3, the DNA is TGTGCCAGCAGACCCGGACACGGAACGAACACTGAAGCTTTCTTT. This codes for CASRPGHGTNTEAFF.

This clone was recorded a few times. The chain employs TRBV6-6 and TRBJ2-7; TRBD1 matches at 8 bases. V gave up 5 bases and J gave up 4 bases; unmatched junction bases: 4. Germline V CDR1 and CDR2: MNHNY, SVGAGI (reference sequence). This CDR3 spans 13 amino acids. The chain's CDR3 is CASSPRTGYEQYV. CDR3 nucleotides: TGTGCCAGCAGTCCCCGGACAGGGTACGAGCAGTACGTC.

The V call is TRBV7-9, the J call TRBJ1-2; 9 bases agree with TRBD1. Germline CDR1 reads SEHNR; CDR2 reads FQNEAQ (reference sequence). CDR3 length: 13 amino acids. The V segment lost 4 bases and the J segment 5 bases; nucleotides outside the gene matches: 2. In DNA, the CDR3 is TGTGCCAGCAGCTCGGACAGGGGATATGGCTACACCTTC. This sequence encodes CASSSDRGYGYTF.

The chain links TRBV4-2 to TRBJ1-2, with D uncertain. CDR3 length: 14 amino acids. Germline CDR1 reads LGHNA; CDR2 reads YNFKEQ. With 0 bases removed from V and 3 bases from J, the gap between germline ends came to 8 bases. CDR3: CASSQEGLDYGYTF. In DNA form, the CDR3 reads TGTGCCAGCAGCCAAGAGGGGTTGGACTATGGCTACACCTTC.

V gene TRBV11-1 combines with J gene TRBJ2-5; tentatively, D is TRBD1 or TRBD2 (5 bases each). V lost 3 bases to trimming and J lost 6 bases, with 11 bases between them. The CDR3 extends over 13 amino acids. In germline, CDR1 is SGHAT, CDR2 FQDESV (reference sequence). In nucleotides, the CDR3 is TGTGCCAGCAGCTTCATGTGGGACCAGACCCAGTACTTC. Encoded protein: CASSFMWDQTQYF.

This clone was counted once. The CDR3 DNA follows: TGTGCCAGCAGCTCCAAAGGGGATACGCAGTATTTT. Encoded protein: CASSSKGDTQYF. V and J are TRBV7-2 and TRBJ2-3; D gene uncertain. Trimming cost V 4 bases and J 6 bases, with 8 bases left between them. Germline assignment: CDR1 SGHTA and CDR2 FQGNSA. This CDR3 has 12 amino acids.

The rearrangement links TRBV30 to TRBJ1-6, with no clear D. The V end lost 0 bases, the J end lost 10 bases, and 16 bases lay between the germline ends. The germline V gene encodes CDR1 GTSNPN and CDR2 SVGIG (reference sequence). The CDR3 runs to 15 residues. CDR3 protein: CAWSVIGFVGSPLHF. CDR3 nucleotides: TGTGCCTGGAGTGTGATTGGGTTTGTTGGATCACCCCTCCACTTT.

The V call is TRBV30, the J call TRBJ1-1; maybe TRBD1 (6 bases). With 0 bases removed from V and 3 bases from J, the gap between germline ends came to 8 bases. This CDR3 spans 13 amino acids. CDR1 and CDR2 (germline): GTSNPN, SVGIG (reference sequence). The CDR3 here is CAWSVGGYTEAFF. The CDR3 nucleotides are TGTGCCTGGAGTGTGGGGGGCTACACTGAAGCTTTCTTT.

This clone appeared once. V is TRBV29-1 and J is TRBJ2-7, with TRBD1 matching 9 bases. Unmatched junction bases numbered 4, after V lost 5 bases and J lost 5 bases. The CDR3 loop spans 12 amino acids. Germline V gene data show CDR1 as SQVTM and CDR2 as ANQGSEA. The CDR3 reads CSVRRDRDEQYF. The CDR3 DNA sequence: TGCAGCGTTAGAAGGGACAGGGACGAGCAGTACTTC.

The chain has TRBV4-2 and TRBJ2-1, with D possibly TRBD2 on 5 matching bases. This CDR3 has 16 residues. Germline CDR1 and CDR2: LGHNA and YNFKEQ. V was clipped by 2 bases and J by 2 bases, with 13 bases between them. The CDR3 sequence is CASSQSSRAPYNEQFF. Written as DNA, the CDR3 is TGTGCCAGCAGCCAATCTAGCCGGGCCCCCTACAATGAGCAGTTCTTC.